Presented here are 30 T cell receptor beta chains from one specimen sequenced in a study of cytomegalovirus exposure and HLA in healthy donors. Primers: 60 Vbeta forward and 13 Jbeta reverse. Sequencing used immunoSEQ multiplex PCR; TCRdb keeps in-frame clones, though not all of them. The repertoire has around 110,000 clones, 74% of them found once; the top ten carry 14%. The sequenced material came from PBMCs. The receptors were sampled from a woman in her forties in good health and CMV-seropositive.

The V and J genes are TRBV6-6 and TRBJ1-5, with 9 bases fitting TRBD1. The ends lost 7 bases at V and 2 bases at J; junction bases unmatched: 6. The CDR3 loop spans 15 amino acids. Germline V gives CDR1 MNHNY, CDR2 SVGAGI (reference sequence). For the CDR3, the DNA is TGTGCCAGCATTGGGACAGGGAGGGGCAATCAGCCCCAGCATTTT. Amino acid sequence: CASIGTGRGNQPQHF.

V is TRBV7-2 and J is TRBJ2-1; perhaps TRBD2 as D (6 bases). V was trimmed by 3 bases and J by 8 bases, leaving 11 bases between them. In germline, CDR1 is SGHTA, CDR2 FQGNSA. The CDR3 runs to 13 residues. CDR3 amino acids: CASSFLLAYEQFF. The CDR3 bases are TGTGCCAGCAGCTTCTTACTAGCTTATGAGCAGTTCTTC. Using reference TRBV7-2 and TRBJ2-1 for the parts outside the CDR3, the full variable domain is GAGVSQSPSNKVTEKGKDVELRCDPISGHTALYWYRQSLGQGLEFLIYFQGNSAPDKSGLPSDRFSAERTGGSVSTLTIQRTQQEDSAVYLCASSFLLAYEQFFGPGTRLTVL.

J is TRBJ2-7 and V is TRBV9; 10 bases fit TRBD1. CDR1 is SGDLS and CDR2 is YYNGEE in the germline V gene. Trimming removed 2 bases from V and 3 bases from J; junction bases left unmatched: 5. The length of the CDR3 is 15 residues. CDR3 residues: CASSVAGTGDYEQYF. CDR3 DNA sequence: TGTGCCAGCAGCGTCGCCGGGACAGGGGACTACGAGCAGTACTTC. Full variable domain (missing parts from reference TRBV9 and TRBJ2-7): DSGVTQTPKHLITATGQRVTLRCSPRSGDLSVYWYQQSLDQGLQFLIQYYNGEERAKGNILERFSAQQFPDLHSELNLSSLELGDSALYFCASSVAGTGDYEQYFGPGTRLTVT.

The chain couples TRBV4-3 to TRBJ2-2; unclear D gene. CDR1 and CDR2 from the germline V gene are LGHNA and YSLEER. V lost 5 bases, J lost 0 bases, and 7 bases lay in between. This CDR3 has 14 residues. CDR3 coding DNA: TGCGCCAGCAGCGTCATTTCGAACACCGGGGAGCTGTTTTTT. It encodes CASSVISNTGELFF.

In this sample, this clone turned up a few times. The chain recombines TRBV4-3 with TRBJ1-2; possibly TRBD1 for D (5 bases). The germline V gene has CDR1 LGHNA and CDR2 YSLEER. V was trimmed by 1 base and J by 4 bases, leaving 16 bases between them. This CDR3 spans 16 amino acids. In DNA, the CDR3 is TGCGCCAGCAGCCAAGGGATCCTGGGGCTTGGCTATGGCTACACCTTC. It codes for CASSQGILGLGYGYTF.

The rearrangement links TRBV10-3 to TRBJ1-1; TRBD1 matches at 8 bases. The CDR3 covers 14 residues. From germline, CDR1 is ENHRY and CDR2 SYGVKD. The ends lost 7 bases at V and 2 bases at J; junction bases unmatched: 6. The CDR3 spells CAITEGTGNTEAFF. As DNA, the CDR3 is TGTGCCATCACCGAAGGGACAGGCAACACTGAAGCTTTCTTT.

This chain connects TRBV2 to TRBJ1-5; no firm D call. CDR1 is SNHLY and CDR2 is FYNNEI in the germline V gene. V was trimmed by 10 bases and J by 12 bases, leaving 7 bases between them. The CDR3 consists of 8 residues. CDR3 protein: CATHNQHF. The CDR3 region has the DNA TGTGCCACCCACAACCAGCATTTT.

The chain joins TRBV6-5 to TRBJ2-5, with 7 nucleotides matching TRBD2. The end of the DNA fits TRBJ2-7 better, so the J call may be wrong. The CDR3 is made up of 15 amino acids. The germline gives CDR1 MNHEY, CDR2 SVGAGI. For the CDR3, the DNA is TGTGCCAGCAGTTACCGTAAGGGGACTACCTACGAGCAGTACTTC. Encoded protein: CASSYRKGTTYEQYF.

This clone showed up just a few times. The rearrangement joins TRBV7-9 to TRBJ2-3; 7 nucleotides match TRBD2. This CDR3 region has 13 residues. CDR1 and CDR2 from the germline V gene are SEHNR and FQNEAQ (reference sequence). Losses at the gene ends were 8 bases for V and 3 bases for J; bases not matched to a gene: 5. CDR3 region: CASSTSQTDTQYF. As DNA, the CDR3 is TGTGCCAGCTCGACTAGCCAGACAGATACGCAGTATTTT.

The chain carries TRBV5-5 and TRBJ1-2; tentatively, D is TRBD1 (5 bases). The germline CDR1 and CDR2 sequences are SGHKS and YYEKEE (reference sequence). CDR3 length: 16 residues. Trimming cost V 4 bases and J 4 bases, with 20 bases left between them. CDR3 nucleotide sequence: TGTGCCAGCAGCCTTAACCCACAGGTGACCCTCTATGGCTACACCTTC. Protein product: CASSLNPQVTLYGYTF. The full variable domain, with the rest looked up from reference TRBV5-5 and TRBJ1-2, is DAGVTQSPTHLIKTRGQQVTLRCSPISGHKSVSWYQQVLGQGPQFIFQYYEKEERGRGNFPDRFSARQFPNYSSELNVNALLLGDSALYLCASSLNPQVTLYGYTFGSGTRLTVV.

V usage is TRBV18 and J usage is TRBJ1-2, with D perhaps TRBD1 (6 bases). CDR3 size: 12 residues. The V gene's germline CDR1 is KGHSH and CDR2 LQKENI. V was cut by 8 bases and J by 3 bases, with 10 bases left in between. CDR3 DNA sequence: TGTGCCAGCCGGGGGGGCGACTATGGCTACACCTTC. This encodes CASRGGDYGYTF.

The chain couples TRBV25-1 to TRBJ2-3; 10 nucleotides agree with TRBD2. The CDR3 consists of 16 residues. V lost 3 bases, J lost 3 bases, and 6 bases stayed unmatched. Germline-derived CDR1 and CDR2 are MGHDK and SYGVNS. The CDR3 sequence is CASSDIAGGATDTQYF. DNA for the CDR3: TGTGCCAGCAGTGATATAGCGGGGGGCGCGACAGATACGCAGTATTTT.

The count of this clone is one. CDR3 region: CAWSVHGRPSYEQYF. CDR3 nucleotide sequence: TGTGCCTGGAGTGTACACGGCAGGCCCTCCTACGAGCAGTACTTC. The chain recombines TRBV30 with TRBJ2-7; the D is unclear. Between the trimmed V and J ends, which lost 0 bases and 0 bases, there was a span of 12 bases. The CDR3 is 15 amino acids. Germline CDR1 and CDR2: GTSNPN and SVGIG (reference sequence).

The J gene is TRBJ2-3, the V gene TRBV7-9; D is unclear. The CDR3 length is 14 residues. The ends were cut back, 5 bases at V and 1 base at J, with 10 bases in the middle. CDR1 is SEHNR, CDR2 FQNEAQ, per germline (reference sequence). CDR3 in DNA: TGTGCCAGCAGCCCTCAGGTCCGCACAGATACGCAGTATTTT. Protein: CASSPQVRTDTQYF.

This clone was counted between two and nine times. The chain employs TRBV4-1 and TRBJ1-1; 8 nucleotides match TRBD1. V trimming: 4 bases; J trimming: 8 bases; junction bases outside the gene matches: 3. Germline V CDR1 and CDR2: MGHRA, YSYEKL. This CDR3 spans 12 amino acids. The CDR3 loop is CASSPQGAEAFF. Here the CDR3 DNA reads TGCGCCAGCAGCCCTCAGGGGGCAGAAGCTTTCTTT.

The rearrangement joins TRBV4-2 to TRBJ1-3; D unresolved. The V gene's germline CDR1 is LGHNA and CDR2 YNFKEQ. The CDR3 spans 13 residues. Trimming pared 0 bases from V and 8 bases from J, leaving 8 bases between. This CDR3 is CASSQEFGDTIYF. Here the CDR3 DNA reads TGTGCCAGCAGCCAAGAATTCGGTGACACCATATATTTT.

This clone was detected only once. At the DNA level, this CDR3 is encoded by other sequences in the same sample as well. The CDR3 spells CASSSGTASYEQYF. The CDR3, as DNA: TGCGCCAGCAGTTCAGGGACAGCCTCCTACGAGCAGTACTTC. The rearrangement joins TRBV5-1 to TRBJ2-7, with 7 bases matching TRBD1. This CDR3 comprises 14 residues. The V gene's germline CDR1 is SGHRS and CDR2 YFSETQ. The ends lost 5 bases at V and 0 bases at J; junction bases unmatched: 5.

The chain uses TRBV18 and TRBJ1-1, with unresolved D. The germline gives CDR1 KGHSH, CDR2 LQKENI. Deletions cut 3 bases from V and 4 bases from J, with 9 bases between. The CDR3 runs to 13 residues. The CDR3 DNA sequence: TGTGCCAGCTCACCTGCCCCCGGCACTGAAGCTTTCTTT. It codes for CASSPAPGTEAFF. The variable domain in full, completed from reference TRBV18 and TRBJ1-1, reads NAGVMQNPRHLVRRRGQEARLRCSPMKGHSHVYWYRQLPEEGLKFMVYLQKENIIDESGMPKERFSAEFPKEGPSILRIQQVVRGDSAAYFCASSPAPGTEAFFGQGTRLTVV.

The V call is TRBV5-5, the J call TRBJ1-5, with D perhaps TRBD1 (6 bases). Germline lookup yields CDR1 SGHKS and CDR2 YYEKEE (reference sequence). Trimming removed 0 bases at V and 3 bases at J, with 10 bases between. This CDR3 has 15 amino acids. The CDR3 reads CASSLGWGPNQPQHF. For the CDR3, the DNA is TGTGCCAGCAGCTTGGGGTGGGGGCCCAATCAGCCCCAGCATTTT.

Turning to this clone: One end of the junction varies from germline; a read error may be responsible. The J gene is TRBJ1-6, the V gene TRBV7-9; maybe TRBD1 (6 bases). This CDR3 is built from 12 residues. Germline-derived CDR1 and CDR2 are SEHNR and FQNEAQ (reference sequence). CDR3 in amino acids: CASSLGSRDMVF. CDR3 in DNA: TGTGCCAGCAGCTTGGGGTCCCGGGACATGGTGTTT.

By frequency in the sample, this clone is large. The chain uses TRBV9 and TRBJ1-5, with D perhaps matching TRBD1 (6 bases). Per germline, CDR1 SGDLS and CDR2 YYNGEE. Trimming shortened V by 3 bases and J by 5 bases, and 12 bases separated the two germline ends. The CDR3 spans 14 residues. The CDR3 loop is CASSAEDRYQPQHF. Here the CDR3 DNA reads TGTGCCAGCAGCGCAGAGGACAGATATCAGCCCCAGCATTTT.

This clone appeared once. The chain uses TRBV7-8 and TRBJ1-1; D possibly corresponds to TRBD1 (6 bases). CDR3 size: 15 residues. Trimming pared 7 bases from V and 2 bases from J, leaving 17 bases between. Germline CDR1 SGHVS, CDR2 FQNEAQ. CDR3 sequence (DNA): TGTGCCAGCATATCCACGGGGGGCCACAACACTGAAGCTTTCTTT. Its translation: CASISTGGHNTEAFF. The full variable domain, its missing parts supplied by reference TRBV7-8 and TRBJ1-1, is GAGVSQSPRYKVAKRGQDVALRCDPISGHVSLFWYQQALGQGPEFLTYFQNEAQLDKSGLPSDRFFAERPEGSVSTLKIQRTQQEDSAVYLCASISTGGHNTEAFFGQGTRLTVV.

V and J are TRBV20-1 and TRBJ1-1; tentatively, D is TRBD1 (5 bases). This CDR3 has 11 residues. Trimming shortened V by 4 bases and J by 8 bases, and 11 bases separated the two germline ends. CDR1 and CDR2 (germline): DFQATT, SNEGSKA (reference sequence). Here the CDR3 DNA reads TGCAGTGCTATTAAACAGGAAGAAGCTTTCTTT. Its protein is CSAIKQEEAFF.

On this clone: A read error may account for a junction end that differs from germline. This chain uses TRBV27 with TRBJ1-4; D not resolved. The CDR3 totals 18 residues. Germline CDR1 is MNHEY and CDR2 is SMNVEV (reference sequence). The CDR3 DNA sequence: TGTGCCAGCAGTTCGCTACTCAAATTCCATACCACCAATGTAAAACTGTTTTTT. It encodes CASSSLLKFHTTNVKLFF. Together with reference TRBV27 and TRBJ1-4, the CDR3 gives the full variable domain: EAQVTQNPRYLITVTGKKLTVTCSQNMNHEYMSWYRQDPGLGLRQIYYSMNVEVTDKGDVPEGYKVSRKEKRNFPLILESPSPNQTSLYFCASSSLLKFHTTNVKLFFGSGTQLSVL.

The chain joins TRBV6-6 to TRBJ1-2, with a weak D call TRBD1 (6 bases). Germline CDR1 is MNHNY and CDR2 is SVGAGI (reference sequence). This CDR3 has 15 amino acids. Trimming shortened V by 4 bases and J by 7 bases, and 19 bases separated the two germline ends. CDR3 protein: CASSSIQGLVTGYTF. Here the CDR3 DNA reads TGTGCCAGCAGTTCCATACAGGGTCTCGTGACTGGCTACACCTTC.

The chain recombines TRBV5-1 with TRBJ2-1, with 7 bases identical to TRBD2. The germline V gene has CDR1 SGHRS and CDR2 YFSETQ. With 4 bases clipped from V and 5 bases from J, the junction kept 6 bases outside the gene matches. This CDR3 spans 14 amino acids. In nucleotides, the CDR3 is TGCGCCAGCAGCAGGGAGGGGTTAAACAATGAGCAGTTCTTC. Translation gives CASSREGLNNEQFF.

Comment on this clone: A junction boundary mismatches the germline segment, possibly from a read error. The same CDR3 arises from other DNA sequences in this sample as well. The chain couples TRBV6-1 to TRBJ1-1; 8 nucleotides line up with TRBD1. The CDR3 length is 16 residues. CDR1 MNHNS and CDR2 SASEGT come from the germline V gene. The CDR3 loop reads CASSGLPGGENTEAFF. CDR3 DNA: TGCGCCAGCAGTGGTCTCCCAGGGGGCGAGAACACTGAAGCTTTCTTT.

In its sample, this clone was seen a few times. The chain links TRBV27 to TRBJ1-2; D unresolved. Trimming shortened V by 5 bases and J by 5 bases, and 9 bases separated the two germline ends. Germline V gene sequence: CDR1 MNHEY, CDR2 SMNVEV (reference sequence). The CDR3 sequence is 12 residues long. The CDR3 bases are TGTGCCAGCAGTCAACTAGGATATGGCTACACCTTC. Amino acids: CASSQLGYGYTF.

As for this clone: The junction shows a germline mismatch at one end, possibly a read error. The V and J genes are TRBV7-7 and TRBJ2-1, with 7 bases fitting TRBD2. The CDR3 sequence is 15 residues long. Looked up from germline, CDR1 is SSHAT and CDR2 is FNYEAQ (reference sequence). CDR3 in DNA: TGTGCTAGCAGCTTAGGCGGGGGCTCCTACAATGAGCAGTTCTTC. Its protein product is CASSLGGGSYNEQFF.

In this sample, this clone turned up a few times. CDR3 protein: CASSSQEPFSGNTIYF. CDR3 coding DNA: TGTGCCAGCAGTTCTCAGGAACCCTTCTCTGGAAACACCATATATTTT. This chain joins TRBV6-5 and TRBJ1-3; no clear D gene. CDR1 and CDR2 (germline): MNHEY, SVGAGI. Trimming removed 4 bases at V and 0 bases at J, with 13 bases between. This CDR3 contains 16 residues.